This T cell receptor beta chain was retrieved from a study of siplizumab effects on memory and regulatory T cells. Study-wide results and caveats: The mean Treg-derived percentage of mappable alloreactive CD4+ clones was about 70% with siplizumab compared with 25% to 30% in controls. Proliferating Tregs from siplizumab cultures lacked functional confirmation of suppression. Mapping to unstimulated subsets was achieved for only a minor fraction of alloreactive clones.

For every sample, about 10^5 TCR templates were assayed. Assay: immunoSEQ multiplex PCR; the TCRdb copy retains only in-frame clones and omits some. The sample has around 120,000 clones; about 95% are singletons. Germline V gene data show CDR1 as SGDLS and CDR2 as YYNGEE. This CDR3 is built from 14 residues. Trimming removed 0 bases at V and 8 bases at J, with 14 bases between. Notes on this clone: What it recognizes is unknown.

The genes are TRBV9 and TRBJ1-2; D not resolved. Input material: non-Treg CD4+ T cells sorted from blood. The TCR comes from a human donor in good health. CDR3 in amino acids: CASSVASGLGGYTF. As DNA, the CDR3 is TGTGCCAGCAGCGTAGCTTCGGGATTGGGAGGCTACACCTTC.